The 30 T cell receptor beta chains in this list originate from one sample, sequenced in a study of OX40 agonist ivuxolimab in advanced cancers. Clones were read by immunoSEQ multiplex PCR, and TCRdb kept only the in-frame ones, dropping some. The table records tens of thousands of clones, around 90% of them present only once. The sequenced sample was CD4+ or CD8+ T cells sorted from blood, obtained in a trial of the OX40 agonist ivuxolimab. Receptors were obtained from an adult with an advanced solid tumor such as melanoma, head and neck, liver or kidney cancer.

This clone was picked up one time. The rearrangement links TRBV5-1 to TRBJ1-6; TRBD1 might be the D (5 bases). CDR1 SGHRS and CDR2 YFSETQ come from the germline V gene. The CDR3 spans 17 residues. Deletions cut 0 bases from V and 5 bases from J, with 15 bases between. CDR3 amino acids: CASSLGVGAPDNSPLHF. CDR3 nucleotide sequence: TGCGCCAGCAGCTTGGGTGTTGGGGCCCCCGATAATTCACCCCTCCACTTT.

This chain uses TRBV21-1 with TRBJ2-7; no DNA check was done on the table's D call, TRBD1. TRBV21-1 is a pseudogene. The CDR3 contains 16 residues. The CDR3 DNA sequence: TGTGCCAGCAGCAAAGCGGCGACCGGACAGAGCTACGAGCAGTACTTC. It is translated as CASSKAATGQSYEQYF.

The chain recombines TRBV6-6 with TRBJ2-3, with D hard to call. Trimming shortened V by 0 bases and J by 2 bases, and 3 bases separated the two germline ends. This CDR3 spans 13 amino acids. CDR1 is MNHNY and CDR2 is SVGAGI in the germline V gene (reference sequence). This CDR3 reads CASSYSSTDTQYF. DNA of the CDR3: TGTGCCAGCAGTTACTCGTCCACAGATACGCAGTATTTT.

The rearrangement links TRBV19 to TRBJ2-7; D may be TRBD2 (6 bases). Deletions cut 4 bases from V and 9 bases from J, with 16 bases between. The CDR3 covers 13 residues. Germline V gives CDR1 LNHDA, CDR2 SQIVND (reference sequence). CDR3 amino acids: CASSRETGEGQYF. CDR3 bases: TGTGCCAGTAGTAGAGAGACGGGGGAAGGGCAGTACTTC.

The chain employs TRBV6-6 and TRBJ2-1; 8 nucleotides agree with TRBD1. V gave up 5 bases and J gave up 2 bases; unmatched junction bases: 5. The CDR3 spans 15 residues. The germline V gene has CDR1 MNHNY and CDR2 SVGAGI (reference sequence). CDR3 sequence reads: CASSQTGAAYNEQFF. CDR3 DNA: TGTGCCAGCAGTCAGACAGGGGCGGCCTACAATGAGCAGTTCTTC.

In its sample, this clone was seen once. The rearrangement joins TRBV11-2 to TRBJ2-1, with 10 bases that match TRBD2. The CDR3 has 17 amino acids. The V and J ends lost 1 base and 0 bases, in that order; junction bases with no gene match: 3. Germline CDR1 is SGHAT and CDR2 is FQNNGV. This CDR3 is CASSLGLAGSSYNEQFF. In nucleotides, the CDR3 is TGTGCCAGCAGCTTAGGACTAGCGGGTAGCTCCTACAATGAGCAGTTCTTC.

The chain uses TRBV2 and TRBJ1-2; TRBD1 is a possible D gene (5 bases). This CDR3 contains 14 residues. Per the germline V gene, CDR1 is SNHLY and CDR2 is FYNNEI. With 6 bases removed from V and 6 bases from J, the gap between germline ends came to 17 bases. The CDR3 region is CASSPGGGLDGYTF. CDR3 sequence (DNA): TGTGCCAGCAGCCCCGGGGGGGGTTTGGATGGCTACACCTTC.

The chain couples TRBV6-5 to TRBJ2-7, with D possibly matching TRBD2 (5 bases). V lost 4 bases, J lost 6 bases, and 13 bases lay in between. CDR3 length equals 13 residues. CDR1 and CDR2 from the germline V gene are MNHEY and SVGAGI. The CDR3 spells CASSLTRVGEQYF. The CDR3 DNA reads TGTGCCAGCAGTTTAACTAGAGTAGGCGAGCAGTACTTC.

The chain carries TRBV6-6 and TRBJ2-1; D assignment may be TRBD1 or TRBD2 (5 bases each). Germline CDR1 and CDR2: MNHNY and SVGAGI (reference sequence). The V and J ends lost 2 bases and 7 bases respectively, with 9 bases between them. The CDR3 contains 13 residues. The CDR3 here is CASSYEGRNEQFF. The CDR3 DNA reads TGTGCCAGCAGTTACGAGGGGCGGAATGAGCAGTTCTTC.

The rearrangement uses TRBV10-3 and TRBJ2-7, with 10 nucleotides matching TRBD2. Germline V gives CDR1 ENHRY, CDR2 SYGVKD. This CDR3 is 15 amino acids long. The junction had 5 bases not matched to a gene; V was cut back by 4 bases and J by 2 bases. CDR3 DNA: TGTGCCATCAGTGGGACTAGCGGTTACCCCTACGAGCAGTACTTC. This sequence encodes CAISGTSGYPYEQYF.

The CDR3 DNA reads as TGTGCCAGTAGTCTTGGGTTTGGAACCGGGGAGCTGTTTTTT. Translation gives CASSLGFGTGELFF. J is TRBJ2-2 and V is TRBV19; D uncertain. The V end lost 5 bases, the J end lost 5 bases, and 12 bases lay between the germline ends. Germline-derived CDR1 and CDR2 are LNHDA and SQIVND (reference sequence). CDR3 length: 14 residues.

This chain connects TRBV10-3 to TRBJ1-1; D perhaps matches TRBD1 (6 bases). CDR3 size: 12 residues. Germline V CDR1 and CDR2: ENHRY, SYGVKD. V was pared by 4 bases and J by 8 bases, with 11 bases between. Here the CDR3 DNA reads TGTGCCATCAGTGGCGGACAGCAGGAAGCTTTCTTT. It codes for CAISGGQQEAFF.

This clone was detected a few times. V is TRBV7-2 and J is TRBJ2-3, with D perhaps TRBD1 or TRBD2 (5 bases each). In germline, CDR1 is SGHTA, CDR2 FQGNSA. The CDR3 has 15 amino acids. The V gene lost 3 bases and the J gene lost 2 bases, with 12 bases spanning the gap. The CDR3 sequence: CASSFAGTLTDTQYF. CDR3 sequence (DNA): TGTGCCAGCAGCTTCGCCGGGACCCTCACAGATACGCAGTATTTT.

The chain carries TRBV7-2 and TRBJ2-7, with 7 nucleotides matching TRBD2. J was trimmed by 3 bases and V by 5 bases; bases with no gene match: 13. Per germline, CDR1 SGHTA and CDR2 FQGNSA. This CDR3 is 16 amino acids long. The CDR3 here is CASSPSRVTSSYEQYF. CDR3 bases: TGTGCCAGCAGCCCCTCGAGGGTGACTAGCAGCTACGAGCAGTACTTC.

This clone was recorded once. The rearrangement uses TRBV27 and TRBJ2-7; possibly TRBD1 for D (5 bases). The V end lost 0 bases, the J end lost 3 bases, and 9 bases lay between the germline ends. Germline lookup yields CDR1 MNHEY and CDR2 SMNVEV (reference sequence). The CDR3 has 14 amino acids. The CDR3 DNA reads TGTGCCAGCAGTTTATCACCAGGGTTCTACGAGCAGTACTTC. Translating gives CASSLSPGFYEQYF.

This clone was seen just once. The CDR3, as DNA: TGCGCCAGCAGCCAAGAGGGCTACTACTACAATGAGCAGTTCTTC. Protein product: CASSQEGYYYNEQFF. V and J are TRBV4-1 and TRBJ2-1; D uncertain. Germline CDR1 MGHRA, CDR2 YSYEKL. The V end was cut by 0 bases, the J end by 3 bases, with 9 bases between. The CDR3 extends over 15 amino acids.

This chain links TRBV2 with TRBJ1-5; 9 bases fit TRBD1. Germline CDR1 and CDR2: SNHLY and FYNNEI. This CDR3 spans 13 amino acids. The V gene end was trimmed by 8 bases and the J gene end by 6 bases; junction bases not matched to a gene: 5. In DNA, the CDR3 is TGTGCCAGCCGGACAGGGGAGGCTCAGCCCCAGCATTTT. Translated, it gives CASRTGEAQPQHF.

About this clone: Additional DNA sequences in this sample encode the identical CDR3. The V and J genes are TRBV5-1 and TRBJ2-3; 9 nucleotides align to TRBD2. Germline V gene lookup returns CDR1 SGHRS and CDR2 YFSETQ. After removal of 0 bases from V and 1 base from J, the junction contained 0 bases not matched to a gene. The CDR3 has 15 amino acids. CDR3 sequence: CASSLGLAGTDTQYF. The CDR3 DNA sequence: TGCGCCAGCAGCTTGGGACTAGCGGGCACAGATACGCAGTATTTT. The full variable domain, its missing parts supplied by reference TRBV5-1 and TRBJ2-3, is KAGVTQTPRYLIKTRGQQVTLSCSPISGHRSVSWYQQTPGQGLQFLFEYFSETQRNKGNFPGRFSGRQFSNSRSEMNVSTLELGDSALYLCASSLGLAGTDTQYFGPGTRLTVL.

This chain's CDR3 is CAWAKGDSDGYTF. The CDR3 nucleotides are TGTGCCTGGGCGAAGGGGGACAGTGATGGCTACACCTTC. The chain carries TRBV30 and TRBJ1-2; 7 bases are shared with TRBD1. The CDR3 has 13 residues. Germline V gene lookup returns CDR1 GTSNPN and CDR2 SVGIG (reference sequence). The ends lost 5 bases at V and 6 bases at J; junction bases unmatched: 9. The full variable domain, its missing parts supplied by reference TRBV30 and TRBJ1-2, is SQTIHQWPATLVQPVGSPLSLECTVEGTSNPNLYWYRQAAGRGLQLLFYSVGIGQISSEVPQNLSASRPQDRQFILSSKKLLLSDSGFYLCAWAKGDSDGYTFGSGTRLTVV.

The gene calls are TRBV2 and TRBJ1-1; unclear D gene. CDR3 length: 13 residues. Trimming shortened V by 0 bases and J by 3 bases, and 5 bases separated the two germline ends. The germline CDR1 and CDR2 sequences are SNHLY and FYNNEI. The CDR3 coding sequence is TGTGCCAGCAGTGAAGCTCTGTACACTGAAGCTTTCTTT. Translated, it gives CASSEALYTEAFF.

The V call is TRBV29-1, the J call TRBJ1-3; 10 bases map to TRBD1. This CDR3 has 13 amino acids. J gave up 6 bases and V 6 bases, and 5 bases lay outside the gene matches. From germline, CDR1 is SQVTM and CDR2 ANQGSEA. CDR3 in DNA: TGCAGCGTCCGGACAGGGGGGCTAAACACCATATATTTT. It translates to CSVRTGGLNTIYF.

The chain has TRBV7-9 and TRBJ2-3; a weak D match, TRBD2 (7 bases). The CDR3 extends over 14 amino acids. Trimming took off 4 bases at V and 1 base at J, with 9 bases between the two ends. The germline CDR1 and CDR2 sequences are SEHNR and FQNEAQ (reference sequence). DNA for the CDR3: TGTGCCAGCAGCTCGCGGGGGCGCACAGATACGCAGTATTTT. Translating gives CASSSRGRTDTQYF.

The V call is TRBV5-5, the J call TRBJ1-5; D is ambiguous. The V end lost 1 base, the J end lost 4 bases, and 12 bases lay between the germline ends. From germline, CDR1 is SGHKS and CDR2 YYEKEE (reference sequence). The CDR3 is made up of 15 amino acids. CDR3 nucleotide sequence: TGTGCCAGCAGCTTGATGGGGTCCAAAAATCAGCCCCAGCATTTT. Translating gives CASSLMGSKNQPQHF. Using reference TRBV5-5 and TRBJ1-5 for the parts outside the CDR3, the full variable domain is DAGVTQSPTHLIKTRGQQVTLRCSPISGHKSVSWYQQVLGQGPQFIFQYYEKEERGRGNFPDRFSARQFPNYSSELNVNALLLGDSALYLCASSLMGSKNQPQHFGDGTRLSIL.

The chain joins TRBV7-9 to TRBJ2-3; no definite D call. From germline, CDR1 is SEHNR and CDR2 FQNEAQ (reference sequence). The CDR3 loop spans 14 amino acids. With 5 bases removed from V and 3 bases from J, the gap between germline ends came to 12 bases. CDR3 amino acids: CASSPLGGTDTQYF. Here the CDR3 DNA reads TGTGCCAGCAGCCCCCTGGGTGGGACAGATACGCAGTATTTT.

This sequence joins TRBV27 and TRBJ1-2, with a tentative D call TRBD1 (6 bases). Germline V gene lookup returns CDR1 MNHEY and CDR2 SMNVEV (reference sequence). CDR3 size: 16 residues. The V gene lost 7 bases and the J gene lost 4 bases, with 22 bases spanning the gap. As DNA, the CDR3 is TGTGCCAGCACCTCCATGGGTACAGGGTACACCTATGGCTACACCTTC. This encodes CASTSMGTGYTYGYTF.

V usage is TRBV10-1 and J usage is TRBJ2-1, with TRBD2 identical over 8 bases. CDR1 and CDR2 from the germline V gene are WNHNN and SYGVQD (reference sequence). The CDR3 totals 19 residues. V trimming: 0 bases; J trimming: 4 bases; junction bases outside the gene matches: 14. This CDR3 reads CASSESTFSQRGSYNEQFF. The CDR3 region has the DNA TGCGCCAGCAGTGAGTCGACCTTCTCCCAGCGGGGGTCTTACAATGAGCAGTTCTTC.

The chain employs TRBV19 and TRBJ2-1; TRBD2 matches 10 bases. V trimming: 6 bases; J trimming: 7 bases; junction bases outside the gene matches: 6. The CDR3 loop spans 14 amino acids. Germline assignment: CDR1 LNHDA and CDR2 SQIVND (reference sequence). The CDR3 reads CASSGSGGANEQFF. Here the CDR3 DNA reads TGTGCCAGTAGCGGCAGCGGGGGGGCGAATGAGCAGTTCTTC.

V is TRBV11-2 and J is TRBJ1-6; D perhaps matches TRBD1 (6 bases). Germline CDR1 SGHAT, CDR2 FQNNGV. The CDR3 has 16 amino acids. The ends were cut back, 5 bases at V and 0 bases at J, with 11 bases in the middle. CDR3 in DNA: TGTGCCAGCAGCGCCACAGGGAGCTCCTATAATTCACCCCTCCACTTT. Its translation: CASSATGSSYNSPLHF. Combining the CDR3 with reference TRBV11-2 and TRBJ1-6 gives the whole variable domain EAGVAQSPRYKIIEKRQSVAFWCNPISGHATLYWYQQILGQGPKLLIQFQNNGVVDDSQLPKDRFSAERLKGVDSTLKIQPAKLEDSAVYLCASSATGSSYNSPLHFGNGTRLTVT.

This chain joins TRBV27 and TRBJ2-1; 9 bases align to TRBD1. Germline CDR1 reads MNHEY; CDR2 reads SMNVEV (reference sequence). The CDR3 spans 15 residues. With V trimmed by 4 bases and J by 6 bases, 7 bases remained unmatched. Here the CDR3 reads CASSSTGGPGNEQFF. The CDR3 bases are TGTGCCAGCAGTTCCACAGGGGGCCCTGGCAATGAGCAGTTCTTC.

This chain links TRBV7-8 with TRBJ2-1, with 8 bases lining up with TRBD1. This CDR3 has 15 residues. V trimming: 0 bases; J trimming: 9 bases; junction bases outside the gene matches: 7. Germline CDR1 and CDR2: SGHVS and FQNEAQ. The CDR3 sequence: CASSLARDRNPEQFF. CDR3 coding DNA: TGTGCCAGCAGCTTAGCGCGGGACAGGAATCCTGAGCAGTTCTTC.